This T cell receptor (beta chain) derives from a study of CD8 T cells in ankylosing spondylitis. Findings of the study overall: Reports say disease-linked clones showed up significantly more in matched ankylosing spondylitis synovial fluid.

About this clonotype itself: Its antigen is unknown. A much larger clone differs by one base, so this may be a read error.

TCRdb reanalysed the 5' RACE reads using MiXCR and keeps one entry per CDR3 protein. The data contain roughly 180,000 distinct CDR3 sequences, approximately 9% of them singletons. Sequencing was carried out using blood, either unsorted or a sorted T cell fraction (not recorded which). The sequence was collected from a female donor with ankylosing spondylitis or in good health (not recorded which).

CDR3 amino acids: CSVEVYQETQYF. DNA of the CDR3: TGCAGCGTTGAGGTATATCAAGAGACCCAGTACTTC. The rearrangement joins TRBV29-1 to TRBJ2-5; no reliable D call. Germline V CDR1 and CDR2: SQVTM, ANQGSEA. V gave up 3 bases and J gave up 2 bases, with 7 bases separating them. The CDR3 has 12 amino acids. Complete variable domain (other parts from reference TRBV29-1 and TRBJ2-5): SAVISQKPSRDICQRGTSLTIQCQVDSQVTMMFWYRQQPGQSLTLIATANQGSEATYESGFVIDKFPISRPNLTFSTLTVSNMSPEDSSIYLCSVEVYQETQYFGPGTRLLVL.